The clone carrying this T cell receptor beta chain occurred once. The data were obtained in a study of OX40 agonist ivuxolimab in advanced cancers. With autoimmune disease history or systemic immunosuppression, patients were excluded. Only in-frame clones appear in the TCRdb table, and some are missing; sequencing was by immunoSEQ multiplex PCR. Of tens of thousands of clones detected, roughly 89% appear once; the ten largest clones hold roughly 0.2%. The sequence was obtained from an adult with an advanced solid tumor such as melanoma, head and neck, liver or kidney cancer. Material: CD4+ or CD8+ T cells sorted from blood, obtained in a trial of the OX40 agonist ivuxolimab.

The CDR3 is CASSFTVTGELFF. DNA for the CDR3: TGCGCCAGCAGCTTCACAGTCACCGGGGAGCTGTTTTTT. The rearrangement joins TRBV5-1 to TRBJ2-2; D is unclear. CDR3 length: 13 amino acids. V lost 2 bases and J lost 4, with 6 bases in between. From germline, CDR1 is SGHRS and CDR2 YFSETQ.